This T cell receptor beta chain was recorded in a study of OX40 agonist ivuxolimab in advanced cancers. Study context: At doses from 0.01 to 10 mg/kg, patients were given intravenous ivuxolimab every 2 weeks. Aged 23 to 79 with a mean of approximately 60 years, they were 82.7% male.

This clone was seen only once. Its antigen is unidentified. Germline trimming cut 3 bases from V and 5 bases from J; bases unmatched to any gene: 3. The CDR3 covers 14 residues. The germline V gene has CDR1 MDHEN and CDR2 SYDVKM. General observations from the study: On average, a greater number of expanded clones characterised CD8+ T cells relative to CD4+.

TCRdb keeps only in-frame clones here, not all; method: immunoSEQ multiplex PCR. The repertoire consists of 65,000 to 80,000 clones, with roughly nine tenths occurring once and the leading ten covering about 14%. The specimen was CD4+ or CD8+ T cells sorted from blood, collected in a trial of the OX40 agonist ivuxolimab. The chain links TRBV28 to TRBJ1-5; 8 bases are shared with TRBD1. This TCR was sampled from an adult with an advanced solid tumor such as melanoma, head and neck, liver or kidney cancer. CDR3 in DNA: TGTGCCAGCAGTTTTTTACAGGGGGATCAGCCCCAGCATTTT. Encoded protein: CASSFLQGDQPQHF.